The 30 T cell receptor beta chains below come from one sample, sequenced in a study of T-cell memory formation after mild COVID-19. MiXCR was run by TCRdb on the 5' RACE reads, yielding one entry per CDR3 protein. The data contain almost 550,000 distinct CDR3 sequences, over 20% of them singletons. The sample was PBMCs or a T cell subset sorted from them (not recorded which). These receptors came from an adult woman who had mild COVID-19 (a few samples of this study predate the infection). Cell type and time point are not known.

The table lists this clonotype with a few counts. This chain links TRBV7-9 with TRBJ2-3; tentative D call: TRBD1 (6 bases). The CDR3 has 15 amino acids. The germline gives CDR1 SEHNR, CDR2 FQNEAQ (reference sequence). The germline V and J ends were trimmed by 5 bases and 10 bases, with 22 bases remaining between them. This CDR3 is CASSIVHRAAGPQYF. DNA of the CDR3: TGTGCCAGCAGCATAGTCCACAGGGCCGCAGGACCGCAGTATTTT.

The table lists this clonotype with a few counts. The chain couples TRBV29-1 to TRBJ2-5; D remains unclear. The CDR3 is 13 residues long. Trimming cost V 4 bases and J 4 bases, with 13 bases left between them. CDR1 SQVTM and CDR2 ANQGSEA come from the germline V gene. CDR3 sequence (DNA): TGCAGCGTTGTCTTGGAAGCAAGAGAGACCCAGTACTTC. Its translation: CSVVLEARETQYF. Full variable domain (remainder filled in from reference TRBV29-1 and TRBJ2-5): SAVISQKPSRDICQRGTSLTIQCQVDSQVTMMFWYRQQPGQSLTLIATANQGSEATYESGFVIDKFPISRPNLTFSTLTVSNMSPEDSSIYLCSVVLEARETQYFGPGTRLLVL.

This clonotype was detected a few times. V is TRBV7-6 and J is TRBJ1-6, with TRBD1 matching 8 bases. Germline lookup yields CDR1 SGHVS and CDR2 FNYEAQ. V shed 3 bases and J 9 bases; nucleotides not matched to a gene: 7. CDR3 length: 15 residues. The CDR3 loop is CASSFETGEGSPLHF. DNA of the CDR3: TGTGCCAGCAGCTTCGAGACAGGGGAGGGTTCACCCCTCCACTTT.

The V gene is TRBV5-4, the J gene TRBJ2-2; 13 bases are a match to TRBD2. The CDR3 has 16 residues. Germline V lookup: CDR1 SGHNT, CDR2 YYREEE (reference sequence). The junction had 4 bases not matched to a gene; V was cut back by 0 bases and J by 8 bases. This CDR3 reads CASSLAGLAGVGELFF. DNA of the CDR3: TGTGCCAGCAGCTTGGCTGGACTAGCGGGAGTTGGGGAGCTGTTTTTT.

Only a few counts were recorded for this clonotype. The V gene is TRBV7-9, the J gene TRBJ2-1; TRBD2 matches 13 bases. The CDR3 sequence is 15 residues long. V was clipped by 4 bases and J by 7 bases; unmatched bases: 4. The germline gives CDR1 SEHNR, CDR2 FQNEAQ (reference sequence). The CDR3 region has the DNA TGTGCCAGCAGCTGGACTAGCGGGAGTACTAATGAGCAGTTCTTC. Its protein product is CASSWTSGSTNEQFF.

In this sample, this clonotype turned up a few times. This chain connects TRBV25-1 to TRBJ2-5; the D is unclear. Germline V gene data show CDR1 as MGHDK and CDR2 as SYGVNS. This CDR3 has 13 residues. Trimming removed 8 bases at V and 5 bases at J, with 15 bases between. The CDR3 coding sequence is TGTGCCAGCGCCGGAACTGGGAAGGAGACCCAGTACTTC. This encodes CASAGTGKETQYF.

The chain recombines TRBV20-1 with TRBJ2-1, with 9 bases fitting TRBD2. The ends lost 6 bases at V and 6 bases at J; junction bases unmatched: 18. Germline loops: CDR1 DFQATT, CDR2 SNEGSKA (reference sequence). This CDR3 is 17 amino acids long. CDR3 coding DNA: TGCAGTGCCACCAAGCCCCAGGGAGCTAGCGGGGTCAATGAGCAGTTCTTC. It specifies CSATKPQGASGVNEQFF.

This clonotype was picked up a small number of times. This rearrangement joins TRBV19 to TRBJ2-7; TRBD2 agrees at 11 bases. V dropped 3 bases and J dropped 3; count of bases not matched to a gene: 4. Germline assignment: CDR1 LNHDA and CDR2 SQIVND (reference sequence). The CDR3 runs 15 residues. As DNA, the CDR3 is TGTGCCAGTAGTATGGGGACTAGCGGACTCTACGAGCAGTACTTC. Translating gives CASSMGTSGLYEQYF.

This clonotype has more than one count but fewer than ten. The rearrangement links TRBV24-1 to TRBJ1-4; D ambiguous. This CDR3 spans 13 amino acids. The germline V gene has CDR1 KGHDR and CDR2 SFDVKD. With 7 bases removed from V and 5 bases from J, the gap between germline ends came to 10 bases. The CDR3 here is CATSQPGNEKLFF. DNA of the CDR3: TGTGCCACCAGCCAACCGGGGAATGAAAAACTGTTTTTT.

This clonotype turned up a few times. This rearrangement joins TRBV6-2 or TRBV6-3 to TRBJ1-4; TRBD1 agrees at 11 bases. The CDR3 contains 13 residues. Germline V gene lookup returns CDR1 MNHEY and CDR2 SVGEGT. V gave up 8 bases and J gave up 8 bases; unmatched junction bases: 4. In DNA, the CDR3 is TGTGCCAGCCGGGACAGGGGGTACGAAAAACTGTTTTTT. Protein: CASRDRGYEKLFF.

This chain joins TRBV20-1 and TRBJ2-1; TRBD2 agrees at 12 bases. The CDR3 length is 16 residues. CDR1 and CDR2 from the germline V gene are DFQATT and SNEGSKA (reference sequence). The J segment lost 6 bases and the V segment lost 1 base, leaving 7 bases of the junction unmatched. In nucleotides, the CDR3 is TGCAGTGCTAGAGCGGCTAGCGGGAGGGCGGGCAATGAGCAGTTCTTC. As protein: CSARAASGRAGNEQFF.

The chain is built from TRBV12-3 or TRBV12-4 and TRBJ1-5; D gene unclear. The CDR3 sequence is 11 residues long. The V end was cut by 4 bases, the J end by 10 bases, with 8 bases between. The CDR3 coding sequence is TGTGCCAGCAGTTGGGGAGGCCCCCAGCATTTT. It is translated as CASSWGGPQHF.

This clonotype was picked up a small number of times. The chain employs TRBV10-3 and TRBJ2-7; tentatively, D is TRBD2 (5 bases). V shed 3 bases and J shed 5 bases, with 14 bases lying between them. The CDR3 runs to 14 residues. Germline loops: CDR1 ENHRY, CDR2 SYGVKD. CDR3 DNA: TGTGCCATCAGTGAACGTGGACCGACTAACGAGCAGTACTTC. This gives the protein CAISERGPTNEQYF.

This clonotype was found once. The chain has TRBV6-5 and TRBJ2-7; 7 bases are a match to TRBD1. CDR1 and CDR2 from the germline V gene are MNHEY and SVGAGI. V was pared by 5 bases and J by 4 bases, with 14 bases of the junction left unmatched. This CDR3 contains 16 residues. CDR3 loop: CASSQTGFGQSYEQYF. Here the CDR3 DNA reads TGTGCCAGCAGTCAGACAGGGTTCGGGCAGTCTTACGAGCAGTACTTC.

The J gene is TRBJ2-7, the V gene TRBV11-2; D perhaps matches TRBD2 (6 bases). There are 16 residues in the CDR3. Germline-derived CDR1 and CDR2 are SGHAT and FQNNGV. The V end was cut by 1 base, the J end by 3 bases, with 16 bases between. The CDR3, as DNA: TGTGCCAGCAGCTTAGCCCCCTCGTGGGACTTCTACGAGCAGTACTTC. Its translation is CASSLAPSWDFYEQYF.

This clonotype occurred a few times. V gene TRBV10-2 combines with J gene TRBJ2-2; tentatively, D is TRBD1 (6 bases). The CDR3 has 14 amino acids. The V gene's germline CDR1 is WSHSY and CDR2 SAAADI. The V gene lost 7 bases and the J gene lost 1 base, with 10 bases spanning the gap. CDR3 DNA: TGCGCCAGCAAGGGACACTTGAACACCGGGGAGCTGTTTTTT. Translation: CASKGHLNTGELFF.

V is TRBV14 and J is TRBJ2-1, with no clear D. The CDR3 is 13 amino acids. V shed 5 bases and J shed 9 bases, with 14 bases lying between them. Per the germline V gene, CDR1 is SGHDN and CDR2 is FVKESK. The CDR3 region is CASSWGSGSEQFF. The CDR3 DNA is TGTGCCAGCAGCTGGGGATCAGGCAGTGAGCAGTTCTTC.

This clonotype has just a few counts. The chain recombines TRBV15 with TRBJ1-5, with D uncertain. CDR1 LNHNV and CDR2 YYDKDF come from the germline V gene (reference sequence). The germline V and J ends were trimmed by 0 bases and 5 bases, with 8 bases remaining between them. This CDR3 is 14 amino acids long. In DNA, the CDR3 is TGTGCCACCAGCAGAGAGGGCAGCTATCAGCCCCAGCATTTT. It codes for CATSREGSYQPQHF.

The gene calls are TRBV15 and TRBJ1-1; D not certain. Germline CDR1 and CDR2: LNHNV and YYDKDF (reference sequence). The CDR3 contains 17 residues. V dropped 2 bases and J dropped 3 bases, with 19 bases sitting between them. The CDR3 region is CATSRTTRGRRDTEAFF. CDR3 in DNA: TGTGCCACCAGCAGAACGACTCGTGGGAGGAGGGACACTGAAGCTTTCTTT.

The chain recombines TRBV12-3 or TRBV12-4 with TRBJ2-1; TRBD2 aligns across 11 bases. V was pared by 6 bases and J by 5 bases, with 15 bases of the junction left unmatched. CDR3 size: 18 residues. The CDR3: CASSSQRLAGLPNNEQFF. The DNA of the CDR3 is TGTGCCAGCAGCTCCCAGAGACTAGCGGGACTTCCCAACAATGAGCAGTTCTTC.

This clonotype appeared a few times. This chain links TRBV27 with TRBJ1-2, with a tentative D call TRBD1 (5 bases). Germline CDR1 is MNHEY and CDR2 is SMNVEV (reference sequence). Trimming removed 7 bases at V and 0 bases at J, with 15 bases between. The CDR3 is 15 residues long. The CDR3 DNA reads TGTGCCAGCACCAATCCGGGCAGGGCTAACTATGGCTACACCTTC. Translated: CASTNPGRANYGYTF.

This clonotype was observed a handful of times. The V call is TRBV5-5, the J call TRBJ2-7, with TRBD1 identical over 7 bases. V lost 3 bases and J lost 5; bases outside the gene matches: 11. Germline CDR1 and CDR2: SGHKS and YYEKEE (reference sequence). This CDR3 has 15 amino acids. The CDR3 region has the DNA TGTGCCAGCAGCTGGATAAGTAGGGGGCTGGACGAGCAGTACTTC. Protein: CASSWISRGLDEQYF. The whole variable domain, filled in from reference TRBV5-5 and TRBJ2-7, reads DAGVTQSPTHLIKTRGQQVTLRCSPISGHKSVSWYQQVLGQGPQFIFQYYEKEERGRGNFPDRFSARQFPNYSSELNVNALLLGDSALYLCASSWISRGLDEQYFGPGTRLTVT.

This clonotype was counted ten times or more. The CDR3, as DNA: TGTGCCTGGAGTGTATTTCCAGCGGGAGGGCATGAGCAGTTCTTC. As protein: CAWSVFPAGGHEQFF. J is TRBJ2-1 and V is TRBV30; 10 bases align to TRBD2. The CDR3 has 15 amino acids. V gave up 0 bases and J gave up 8 bases; unmatched junction bases: 7. Per the germline V gene, CDR1 is GTSNPN and CDR2 is SVGIG (reference sequence).

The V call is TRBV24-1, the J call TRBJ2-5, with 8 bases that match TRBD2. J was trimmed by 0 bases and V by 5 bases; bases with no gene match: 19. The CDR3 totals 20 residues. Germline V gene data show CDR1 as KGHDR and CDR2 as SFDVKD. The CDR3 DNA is TGTGCCACCAGTGCTCGCTCCGGGACTAGTAGAGGTCTGTACCAAGAGACCCAGTACTTC. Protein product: CATSARSGTSRGLYQETQYF.

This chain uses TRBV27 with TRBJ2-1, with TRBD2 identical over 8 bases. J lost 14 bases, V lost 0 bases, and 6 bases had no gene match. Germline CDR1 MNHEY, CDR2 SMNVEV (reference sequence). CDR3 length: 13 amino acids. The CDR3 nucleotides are TGTGCCAGCAGTTTATCGTTAGCGGGGTGGGAGTTCTTC. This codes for CASSLSLAGWEFF.

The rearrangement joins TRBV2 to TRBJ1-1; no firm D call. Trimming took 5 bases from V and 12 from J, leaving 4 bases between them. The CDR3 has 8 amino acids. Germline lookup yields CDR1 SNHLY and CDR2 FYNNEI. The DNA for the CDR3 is TGTGCCAGCAGTATGCCTTTCTTT. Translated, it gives CASSMPFF.

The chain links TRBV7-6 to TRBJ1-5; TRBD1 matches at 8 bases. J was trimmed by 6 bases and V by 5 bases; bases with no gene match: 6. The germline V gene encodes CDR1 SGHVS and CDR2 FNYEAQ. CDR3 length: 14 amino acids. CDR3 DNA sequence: TGTGCCAGCAGCATAGGACAGGGAGGTCAGCCCCAGCATTTT. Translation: CASSIGQGGQPQHF. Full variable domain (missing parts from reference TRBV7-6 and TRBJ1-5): GAGVSQSPRYKVTKRGQDVALRCDPISGHVSLYWYRQALGQGPEFLTYFNYEAQQDKSGLPNDRFSAERPEGSISTLTIQRTEQRDSAMYRCASSIGQGGQPQHFGDGTRLSIL.

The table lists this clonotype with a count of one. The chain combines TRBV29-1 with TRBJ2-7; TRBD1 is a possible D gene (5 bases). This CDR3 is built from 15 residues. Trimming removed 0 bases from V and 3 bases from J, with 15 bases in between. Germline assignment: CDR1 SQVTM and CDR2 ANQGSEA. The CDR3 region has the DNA TGCAGCGTTGAAGAAGAATTCGGGCAGGGCTACGAGCAGTACTTC. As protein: CSVEEEFGQGYEQYF.

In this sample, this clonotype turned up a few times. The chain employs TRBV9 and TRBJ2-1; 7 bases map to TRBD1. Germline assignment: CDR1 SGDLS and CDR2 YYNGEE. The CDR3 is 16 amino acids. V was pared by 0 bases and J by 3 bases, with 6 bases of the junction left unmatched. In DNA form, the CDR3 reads TGTGCCAGCAGCGTAGCAGGGCCAGGGGGCTACAATGAGCAGTTCTTC. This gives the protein CASSVAGPGGYNEQFF.

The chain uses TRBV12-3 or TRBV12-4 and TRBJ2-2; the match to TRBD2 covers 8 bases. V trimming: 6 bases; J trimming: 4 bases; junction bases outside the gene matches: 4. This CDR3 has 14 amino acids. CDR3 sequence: CASRTSAGTGELFF. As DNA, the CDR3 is TGTGCCAGCAGGACTAGCGCGGGCACCGGGGAGCTGTTTTTT.